This T cell receptor beta chain stems from a study of blood T cell repertoires in COVID-19 (dated by TCRdb to the early 2020s). Concerning the study at large: The collaborator samples originated in the United States, Italy and Spain and spanned the acute and convalescent phases of COVID-19. A freely available public database, intended as a resource for researchers studying the immune response to SARS-CoV-2, is where the repertoires were released. The material from the prospective study consisted of cDNA or gDNA derived from T cells, B-cell-depleted T cells, or PBMCs. The samples were drawn from two sources: the first 160 participants of the ongoing ImmuneRACE study, and over 950 subjects contributed by 6 global collaborators. Deeply sampled blood TCRbeta repertoires from subjects exposed to, actively infected with, or recovered from COVID-19 were included in the dataset. HLA class I and class II types, where available, came from metadata supplied by the sample provider rather than from assay-based typing. The sample metadata nearly always contained a de-identified subject ID, COVID-19 status, age in years and sex.

This clone has just one count. This clone's antigen is unknown. No clone much larger than this one lies a single base away; base qualities are absent. Results and caveats for the whole study, not just this receptor: The amount of clinical and demographic metadata varied by source and participant and was provided uncurated.

In the prospective study, participants were about 18 to 95 years old, resided in about two dozen geographic areas of the United States, and were enrolled through a virtual design. In the prospective study, cohorts were assigned on the basis of participant-reported clinical history obtained from a screening survey and a study questionnaire. Exposed participants had been in contact with someone with a PCR-confirmed or clinician-diagnosed COVID-19 case within 2 weeks of study entry. In the prospective study, mobile phlebotomists collected whole blood, serum and a nasopharyngeal or oropharyngeal swab from each participant. Over a 2-month period, participants in the prospective study had the option of providing additional blood draws and questionnaires. Prospective study blood samples were shipped either frozen or at room temperature before DNA extraction. The V and J ends are trimmed by 5 bases and 0 bases, leaving 5 bases between them. Per the germline V gene, SGHNT is the CDR1 and YENEEA is the CDR2. Including cysteine and phenylalanine, the CDR3 has 12 amino acids. Kept here is only the CDR3 DNA, which spans 36 bases and is read in frame from base 1.

The immunoSEQ Assay, a bias-controlled multiplex PCR, was used to amplify TCRbeta CDR3 regions from genomic DNA. Turning to the authors' computational methods: The number of nucleated cells in each sample was estimated from the amplification of reference gene primers within the assay. To quantify the absolute abundance of each unique TCRbeta CDR3 rearrangement, sequence reads were collapsed and filtered. For each sample, productive Simpson clonality was calculated by taking the square root of Simpson's diversity index across productive rearrangements. What TCRdb holds here is the immuneACCESS table cut down to in-frame rearrangements. Part of the clones is not present; checked against another copy, under half of the missing clones reflect an unresolved V gene, and the others are unexplained. Clone size and V and J calls were adopted from that table, with D and trimming inferred from the DNA. This sample has about 320,000 clones in its table, and 90% of those were observed once. 3.9% of the sample goes to the ten largest clones.

The clonotype comes from a young woman who had been exposed to COVID-19. The sequence is built from TRBV11-3 and TRBJ2-7, with no D gene named confidently. The sample consisted of PBMCs or T cells enriched from blood (not recorded which). The CDR3 is CASSPNSYEQYF. The nucleotide sequence is given as TGTGCCAGCAGCCCAAACTCCTACGAGCAGTACTTC.